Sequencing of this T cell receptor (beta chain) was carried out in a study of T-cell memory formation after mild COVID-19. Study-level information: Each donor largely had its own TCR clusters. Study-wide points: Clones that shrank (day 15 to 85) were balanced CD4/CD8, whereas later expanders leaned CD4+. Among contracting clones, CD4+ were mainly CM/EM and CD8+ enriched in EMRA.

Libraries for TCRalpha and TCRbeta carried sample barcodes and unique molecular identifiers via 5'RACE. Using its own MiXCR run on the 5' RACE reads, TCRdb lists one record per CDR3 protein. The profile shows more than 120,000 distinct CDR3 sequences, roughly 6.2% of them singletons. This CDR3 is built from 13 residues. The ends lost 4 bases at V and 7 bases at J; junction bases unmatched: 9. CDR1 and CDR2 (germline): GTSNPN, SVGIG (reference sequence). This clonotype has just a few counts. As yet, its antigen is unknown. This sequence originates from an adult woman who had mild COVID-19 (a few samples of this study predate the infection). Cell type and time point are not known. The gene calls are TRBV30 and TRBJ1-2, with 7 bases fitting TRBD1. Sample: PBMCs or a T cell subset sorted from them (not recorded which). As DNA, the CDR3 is TGTGCCTGGACCTCGGACAGGACGGGTGGCTACACCTTC. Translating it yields CAWTSDRTGGYTF.